The 27 T cell receptor beta chains reported below all come from one sample, sequenced in a study of cytomegalovirus exposure and HLA in healthy donors. PCR used 60 Vbeta primers and 13 Jbeta primers. Sequenced by immunoSEQ multiplex PCR; TCRdb stores in-frame clones only, minus some. The sample holds approximately 200,000 clones, less than 85% seen once. Sample: PBMCs. The receptors stem from a girl aged 5 to 17 in good health and CMV-seropositive.

This clone was detected only once. The chain uses TRBV18 and TRBJ2-1, with D perhaps matching TRBD1 (6 bases). CDR1 and CDR2 from the germline V gene are KGHSH and LQKENI. This CDR3 comprises 14 residues. The V and J ends lost 0 bases and 8 bases respectively, with 11 bases between them. The CDR3 sequence: CASSPPQGLYEQFF. In DNA, the CDR3 is TGTGCCAGCTCACCACCCCAGGGGCTATATGAGCAGTTCTTC.

The chain has TRBV14 and TRBJ2-7; D remains ambiguous. The CDR3 loop spans 12 amino acids. Trimming removed 4 bases at V and 2 bases at J, with 6 bases between. CDR1 is SGHDN and CDR2 is FVKESK in the germline V gene. DNA of the CDR3: TGTGCCAGCAGCCTCACACCCTACGAGCAGTACTTC. Residues: CASSLTPYEQYF.

V is TRBV5-4 and J is TRBJ2-5; the match to TRBD1 covers 8 bases. In germline, CDR1 is SGHNT, CDR2 YYREEE (reference sequence). V dropped 1 base and J dropped 5; count of bases not matched to a gene: 4. The CDR3 sequence is 14 residues long. CDR3 sequence reads: CASSLRTGLETQYF. The DNA of the CDR3 is TGTGCCAGCAGCTTGAGGACAGGGCTGGAGACCCAGTACTTC.

The chain joins TRBV19 to TRBJ2-7, with 8 bases aligning to TRBD1. The CDR3 loop spans 13 amino acids. Germline V lookup: CDR1 LNHDA, CDR2 SQIVND (reference sequence). Trimming at V came to 8 bases and at J to 3 bases, leaving 6 bases not matched to a gene. CDR3 bases: TGTGCCAGTGCTACAGGGGGAGGCTACGAGCAGTACTTC. It encodes CASATGGGYEQYF. The whole variable domain, remainder taken from reference TRBV19 and TRBJ2-7, is DGGITQSPKYLFRKEGQNVTLSCEQNLNHDAMYWYRQDPGQGLRLIYYSQIVNDFQKGDIAEGYSVSREKKESFPLTVTSAQKNPTAFYLCASATGGGYEQYFGPGTRLTVT.

This CDR3 reads CSVSRLVHNSRNFDKFYEQYF. The CDR3 nucleotides are TGCAGCGTTTCTCGACTTGTCCACAATAGCCGGAATTTTGATAAGTTCTACGAGCAGTACTTC. The chain links TRBV29-1 to TRBJ2-7, with unresolved D. V dropped 5 bases and J dropped 3 bases, with 38 bases sitting between them. Germline V gene lookup returns CDR1 SQVTM and CDR2 ANQGSEA. The CDR3 sequence is 21 residues long.

This clone showed up just a few times. The rearrangement uses TRBV9 and TRBJ2-7, with D tentatively TRBD2 (5 bases). Trimming left V 0 bases short and J 5 bases short, with 12 bases between. Germline CDR1 and CDR2: SGDLS and YYNGEE. The CDR3 is made up of 14 amino acids. Here the CDR3 reads CASSVEAWGDEQYF. The CDR3 nucleotides read TGTGCCAGCAGCGTAGAGGCTTGGGGAGACGAGCAGTACTTC.

This clone showed up just a few times. Here the CDR3 DNA reads TGCGCCAGCAGCTTGGCGGGGGGTGGCCTAGCGGGAAGCACAGATACGCAGTATTTT. Protein sequence: CASSLAGGGLAGSTDTQYF. The rearrangement joins TRBV5-1 to TRBJ2-3, with 9 positions matching TRBD2. V dropped 0 bases and J dropped 0; count of bases not matched to a gene: 11. This CDR3 is built from 19 residues. CDR1 and CDR2 from the germline V gene are SGHRS and YFSETQ. The variable domain in full, with the rest retrieved from reference TRBV5-1 and TRBJ2-3, is KAGVTQTPRYLIKTRGQQVTLSCSPISGHRSVSWYQQTPGQGLQFLFEYFSETQRNKGNFPGRFSGRQFSNSRSEMNVSTLELGDSALYLCASSLAGGGLAGSTDTQYFGPGTRLTVL.

The chain couples TRBV10-3 to TRBJ2-1, with D uncertain. Germline CDR1 reads ENHRY; CDR2 reads SYGVKD. The CDR3 has 12 amino acids. V lost 4 bases to trimming and J lost 10 bases, with 11 bases between them. The CDR3 DNA reads TGTGCCATCAGTGTAAGTGTTGAGGAGCAGTTCTTC. Its translation: CAISVSVEEQFF.

This clone was detected once. This rearrangement joins TRBV6-5 to TRBJ2-1; 7 bases are shared with TRBD1. CDR3 length equals 16 residues. Germline CDR1 is MNHEY and CDR2 is SVGAGI. Trimming cost V 2 bases and J 1 base; bases outside gene matches: 5. DNA for the CDR3: TGTGCCAGCAGTTACGCCCCGACAGGGTCCTACAATGAGCAGTTCTTC. As protein: CASSYAPTGSYNEQFF.

The V gene is TRBV9, the J gene TRBJ1-2; 10 bases agree with TRBD1. Germline assignment: CDR1 SGDLS and CDR2 YYNGEE. Trimming at V came to 4 bases and at J to 4 bases, leaving 7 bases not matched to a gene. The CDR3 runs to 15 residues. The CDR3 DNA reads TGTGCCAGCAGCACCCGGACAGGGGGAGGCTATGGCTACACCTTC. This sequence encodes CASSTRTGGGYGYTF.

The genes are TRBV7-2 and TRBJ2-2, with D possibly matching TRBD2 (7 bases). The CDR3 contains 15 residues. The V gene's germline CDR1 is SGHTA and CDR2 FQGNSA. V was trimmed by 5 bases and J by 3 bases, leaving 13 bases between them. CDR3 region: CASSRGGRYTGELFF. The CDR3 DNA is TGTGCCAGCAGCAGGGGGGGGCGGTACACCGGGGAGCTGTTTTTT.

The chain links TRBV28 to TRBJ2-3; TRBD2 agrees at 10 bases. After removal of 4 bases from V and 4 bases from J, the junction contained 14 bases not matched to a gene. CDR3 length equals 18 residues. Germline V CDR1 and CDR2: MDHEN, SYDVKM. CDR3 DNA: TGTGCCAGCAGTTCCCGTCGTAGGAGCGGGGGGGCCTCAGATACGCAGTATTTT. It translates to CASSSRRRSGGASDTQYF.

The V call is TRBV7-9, the J call TRBJ1-2; 7 bases fit TRBD1. The V gene end was trimmed by 1 base and the J gene end by 7 bases; junction bases not matched to a gene: 3. The CDR3 is made up of 13 amino acids. In germline, CDR1 is SEHNR, CDR2 FQNEAQ (reference sequence). CDR3 bases: TGTGCCAGCAGCTTAGGACAGGGCGGTGGCTACACCTTC. This sequence encodes CASSLGQGGGYTF.

This chain uses TRBV29-1 with TRBJ1-2, with TRBD1 identical over 7 bases. J gave up 4 bases and V 6 bases, and 14 bases lay outside the gene matches. Germline V gene data show CDR1 as SQVTM and CDR2 as ANQGSEA. There are 15 residues in the CDR3. The CDR3 here is CSVPPSAGTAYGYTF. In DNA, the CDR3 is TGCAGCGTGCCCCCTTCCGCAGGGACAGCCTATGGCTACACCTTC. Complete variable domain (other parts from reference TRBV29-1 and TRBJ1-2): SAVISQKPSRDICQRGTSLTIQCQVDSQVTMMFWYRQQPGQSLTLIATANQGSEATYESGFVIDKFPISRPNLTFSTLTVSNMSPEDSSIYLCSVPPSAGTAYGYTFGSGTRLTVV.

This clone was found once. In DNA form, the CDR3 reads TGTGCCAGCAGCCTCAGGGGGCCTCAATATGGCTACACCTTC. Its protein is CASSLRGPQYGYTF. V gene TRBV7-2 combines with J gene TRBJ1-2; 8 bases are a match to TRBD1. V was pared by 5 bases and J by 5 bases, with 7 bases of the junction left unmatched. Germline V CDR1 and CDR2: SGHTA, FQGNSA. The CDR3 consists of 14 residues.

The chain couples TRBV27 to TRBJ2-3; 9 bases align to TRBD2. The CDR3 extends over 16 amino acids. V shed 5 bases, J shed 4 bases, and the junction held 10 bases outside the gene matches. Germline loops: CDR1 MNHEY, CDR2 SMNVEV (reference sequence). The CDR3 reads CASSLNQGLAADTQYF. The CDR3 bases are TGTGCCAGCAGTCTCAACCAGGGACTAGCCGCAGATACGCAGTATTTT.

The CDR3 sequence: CASSSQASGANVLTF. The CDR3 DNA sequence: TGTGCCAGCAGTTCGCAGGCGTCTGGGGCCAACGTCCTGACTTTC. The gene calls are TRBV28 and TRBJ2-6; no firm D call. The CDR3 extends over 15 amino acids. Germline V CDR1 and CDR2: MDHEN, SYDVKM. V gave up 4 bases and J gave up 1 base, with 8 bases separating them.

This clone was seen just once. V usage is TRBV10-3 and J usage is TRBJ1-5; 7 bases match TRBD1. With V trimmed by 6 bases and J by 6 bases, 5 bases remained unmatched. The CDR3 length is 13 residues. Germline V gene data show CDR1 as ENHRY and CDR2 as SYGVKD. CDR3: CAISDRESQPQHF. The CDR3 DNA follows: TGTGCCATCAGCGACAGGGAAAGTCAGCCCCAGCATTTT.

The V gene is TRBV7-2, the J gene TRBJ2-1, with TRBD2 matching over 9 bases. Germline lookup yields CDR1 SGHTA and CDR2 FQGNSA. This CDR3 comprises 11 residues. The trim removed 10 bases at V and 8 bases at J, leaving 3 bases unmatched. The CDR3 DNA reads as TGTGCCACTAGCGGGGTTCATGAGCAGTTCTTC. Protein sequence: CATSGVHEQFF.

The CDR3 sequence is CASSLTDRGYEQYF. CDR3 nucleotides: TGTGCCAGCAGTTTAACCGACAGGGGCTACGAGCAGTACTTC. V gene TRBV6-5 combines with J gene TRBJ2-5; TRBD1 aligns across 8 bases. The DNA matches TRBJ2-7 better at its end, which makes the J call doubtful. The CDR3 length is 14 residues. Germline V CDR1 and CDR2: MNHEY, SVGAGI.

This chain links TRBV2 with TRBJ2-7, with 9 positions matching TRBD1. The CDR3 extends over 13 amino acids. Germline assignment: CDR1 SNHLY and CDR2 FYNNEI. The V segment lost 6 bases and the J segment 5 bases; nucleotides outside the gene matches: 5. For the CDR3, the DNA is TGTGCCAGCAGCGGACAGGGGCTCGACGAGCAGTACTTC. It specifies CASSGQGLDEQYF.

This rearrangement joins TRBV2 to TRBJ2-1; possibly TRBD2 for D (6 bases). V lost 4 bases and J 8 bases, leaving 9 bases between the germline ends. Germline V lookup: CDR1 SNHLY, CDR2 FYNNEI. The CDR3 loop spans 12 amino acids. The CDR3 reads CASSAGGYEQFF. The CDR3 DNA sequence: TGTGCCAGCAGTGCCGGGGGATATGAGCAGTTCTTC.

This clone was found once. J is TRBJ1-2 and V is TRBV5-6, with a tentative D call TRBD1 (5 bases). V lost 1 base and J lost 4, with 17 bases in between. CDR3 length: 16 residues. From germline, CDR1 is SGHDT and CDR2 YYEEEE. This chain's CDR3 is CASSLFFRQGGYGYTF. For the CDR3, the DNA is TGTGCCAGCAGCTTGTTTTTCCGTCAGGGAGGCTATGGCTACACCTTC.

This clone has more than one count but fewer than ten. This chain links TRBV5-6 with TRBJ1-1, with a possible D match to TRBD1 (5 bases). This CDR3 contains 15 residues. Looked up from germline, CDR1 is SGHDT and CDR2 is YYEEEE. Trimming removed 4 bases from V and 3 bases from J, with 16 bases in between. Written as DNA, the CDR3 is TGTGCCAGCAGCCCCCGCTGGGGGGGGGACACTGAAGCTTTCTTT. Protein sequence: CASSPRWGGDTEAFF. The full variable domain, completed using reference TRBV5-6 and TRBJ1-1, is DAGVTQSPTHLIKTRGQQVTLRCSPKSGHDTVSWYQQALGQGPQFIFQYYEEEERQRGNFPDRFSGHQFPNYSSELNVNALLLGDSALYLCASSPRWGGDTEAFFGQGTRLTVV.

The chain links TRBV18 to TRBJ1-2; D gene ambiguous. The CDR3 has 16 amino acids. Trimming cost V 0 bases and J 5 bases, with 16 bases left between them. CDR1 and CDR2 from the germline V gene are KGHSH and LQKENI. CDR3 sequence reads: CASSPPSTSSGYGYTF. The CDR3 coding sequence is TGTGCCAGCTCACCACCGTCGACGTCCTCCGGGTATGGCTACACCTTC.

The V call is TRBV29-1, the J call TRBJ2-3; tentative D call: TRBD2 (6 bases). This CDR3 spans 19 amino acids. CDR1 and CDR2 (germline): SQVTM, ANQGSEA. Deletions cut 6 bases from V and 0 bases from J, with 28 bases between. The CDR3 sequence is CSVDKGGGVEPLSTDTQYF. CDR3 bases: TGCAGCGTCGACAAAGGTGGCGGGGTTGAGCCCCTTAGCACAGATACGCAGTATTTT.

This sequence joins TRBV18 and TRBJ1-1, with 12 bases lining up with TRBD1. The CDR3 contains 18 residues. Germline-derived CDR1 and CDR2 are KGHSH and LQKENI. J lost 0 bases, V lost 6 bases, and 11 bases had no gene match. The CDR3 region has the DNA TGTGCCAGCTCCCGCGCAGGGACAGGGGGCACATTGAACACTGAAGCTTTCTTT. It yields the protein CASSRAGTGGTLNTEAFF. Together with reference TRBV18 and TRBJ1-1, the CDR3 gives the full variable domain: NAGVMQNPRHLVRRRGQEARLRCSPMKGHSHVYWYRQLPEEGLKFMVYLQKENIIDESGMPKERFSAEFPKEGPSILRIQQVVRGDSAAYFCASSRAGTGGTLNTEAFFGQGTRLTVV.